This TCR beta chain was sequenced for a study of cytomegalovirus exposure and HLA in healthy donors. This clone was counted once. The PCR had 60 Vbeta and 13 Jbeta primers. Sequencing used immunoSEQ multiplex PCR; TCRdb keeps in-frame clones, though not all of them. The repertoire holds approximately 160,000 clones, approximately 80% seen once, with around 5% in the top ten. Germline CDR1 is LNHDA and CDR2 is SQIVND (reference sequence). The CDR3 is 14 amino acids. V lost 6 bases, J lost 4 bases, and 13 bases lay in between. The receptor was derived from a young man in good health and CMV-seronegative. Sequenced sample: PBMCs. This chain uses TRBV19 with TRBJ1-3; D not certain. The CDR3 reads CASSPGFTGNTIYF. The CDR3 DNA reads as TGTGCCAGTAGCCCCGGGTTTACAGGAAACACCATATATTTT.